Listed here is a single T cell receptor (beta chain). Its target is not known. V dropped 0 bases and J dropped 8 bases, with 13 bases sitting between them. The CDR3 runs to 13 residues. Germline CDR1 is GTSNPN and CDR2 is SVGIG (reference sequence). Per sample, around 91,000 TCR templates were assayed. Repertoires were generated with immunoSEQ multiplex PCR, while TCRdb's copy carries only in-frame clones and drops some. The table includes roughly 92,000 clones, about 94% detected once. This entry belongs to a study of siplizumab effects on memory and regulatory T cells. Broader study findings: The study found that mappable alloreactive CD4+ clones averaged approximately 69% Treg-derived with siplizumab and under 35% in controls. Suppressive capability of dividing Tregs from siplizumab cultures went unverified. Alloreactive sequences from unstimulated CD4+ memory cells fell significantly with siplizumab.

The sequencing input was non-Treg CD4+ T cells sorted from blood. The V call is TRBV30, the J call TRBJ1-1, with D hard to call. The clonotype was recovered from a human donor in good health. CDR3 sequence reads: CAWSVPFGPEAFF. The CDR3 bases are TGTGCCTGGAGTGTACCGTTCGGCCCAGAAGCTTTCTTT.